The present TCR beta chain was sequenced within a study of T cells in Graves' hyperthyroidism and ophthalmopathy. Per the germline V gene, CDR1 is SEHNR and CDR2 is FQNEAQ (reference sequence). V was cut by 5 bases and J by 4 bases, with 11 bases left in between. The CDR3 runs to 14 residues. Diagnoses were made from clinical symptoms, serum measures (thyroxine and TRAb), thyroid ultrasound and orbital computed tomography. Of note for this clonotype: One base away lies a much larger clone, so this may be a sequencing read error.

Amplified TCR beta CDR3 regions derived from RNA transcripts. TCR CDR3 underwent first-round RT-PCR with the HTBI primer set. One entry per CDR3 protein, called by TCRdb with MiXCR from the multiplex PCR reads. The sample lists more than 550,000 distinct CDR3 sequences; approximately 42% were seen once. The TCR sequence derives from an adult man with Graves' disease, either hyperthyroidism or ophthalmopathy (not recorded which). The chain is built from TRBV7-9 and TRBJ1-4; a possible D gene is TRBD1 (5 bases). Sequencing was done on a sample of peripheral blood or thyroid tissue (not recorded which). The CDR3 loop is CASSGGAINEKLFF. The DNA for the CDR3 is TGTGCCAGCAGCGGAGGGGCAATTAATGAAAAACTGTTTTTT.